The 3 T cell receptor beta chains listed next were all sequenced from one sample in a study of shared clonotypes between healthy human individuals (TCRdb year 2020). CD8 naive samples were CD45RO-negative cells positively selected for CCR7, giving a CD45RA+CCR7+ population that excluded TemRA cells. Preparation of the library involved the immunoSEQ multiplex PCR assay. Not all clones reach the TCRdb copy of this immuneACCESS table, which keeps in-frame sequences only. Checked studies attribute under half of the gap to unresolved V genes and leave the rest unexplained. Here the sample has more than 2 million clones; approximately 95% occur a single time. The ten largest clones add up to roughly 1% of the sample. The sequenced sample was naive CD8+ T cells sorted from blood. Taken with the paper, the label for cell subset or site translates to: CD45RA+CCR7+. The receptors here all came from a man younger than 35 in good health.

The chain combines TRBV11-3 with TRBJ1-5, with D perhaps TRBD1 (6 bases). With 5 bases removed from V and 0 bases from J, the gap between germline ends came to 14 bases. CDR1 SGHNT and CDR2 YENEEA come from the germline V gene. This CDR3 spans 16 amino acids. This CDR3 is CASSDDRTYSNQPQHF. The CDR3 DNA is TGTGCCAGCAGCGATGACAGGACCTATAGCAATCAGCCCCAGCATTTT.

This chain joins TRBV10-1 and TRBJ1-2; D is perhaps TRBD1 (5 bases). CDR3 size: 13 residues. The germline CDR1 and CDR2 sequences are WNHNN and SYGVQD (reference sequence). V was pared by 3 bases and J by 2 bases, with 7 bases between. CDR3 residues: CASSDSGNYGYTF. The CDR3 nucleotides read TGCGCCAGCAGTGATTCAGGGAACTATGGCTACACCTTC.

The chain carries TRBV5-6 and TRBJ2-3, with 9 bases aligning to TRBD1. Looked up from germline, CDR1 is SGHDT and CDR2 is YYEEEE. Germline trimming cut 0 bases from V and 4 bases from J; bases unmatched to any gene: 6. The CDR3 consists of 16 residues. The CDR3 is CASSLVGQGIADTQYF. For the CDR3, the DNA is TGTGCCAGCAGCTTGGTGGGACAGGGAATAGCAGATACGCAGTATTTT.